The T cell receptor (beta chain) described here comes from a study of blood T cell repertoires in COVID-19 (dated by TCRdb to the early 2020s). About the investigation overall: Samples from collaborators originated in the United States, Italy and Spain and spanned both the acute and convalescent phases of COVID-19. Deeply sampled blood TCRbeta repertoires from subjects exposed to, actively infected with, or recovered from COVID-19 were included in the dataset. The prospective study material was composed of cDNA or gDNA derived from T cells, B-cell-depleted T cells, or PBMCs. Where available, HLA class I and class II types were taken from metadata supplied by the sample provider and were not determined by assay-based typing. The repertoires were made available in a free public database intended to serve as a resource for research on the immune response to SARS-CoV-2. Samples were obtained from the ongoing ImmuneRACE study (first 160 participants) and from approximately 1,200 subjects provided by 6 global collaborators. Sample metadata almost always included a de-identified subject ID, COVID-19 status, age in years and sex.

V is trimmed back by 4 bases and J by 0 bases, and the junction contains 12 bases that no gene match accounts for. CDR1 and CDR2 are read off the germline V gene (reference sequence) as SGHNT and YYREEE. From the cysteine through the phenylalanine, the CDR3 covers 19 amino acids. Kept here is only the CDR3 DNA, which spans 57 bases and is read in frame from base 1. About this clone: Which antigen it targets is not known. The input lacks base qualities; no much larger clone sits a single base away.

TCRbeta CDR3 regions were amplified from genomic DNA using the immunoSEQ Assay, a bias-controlled multiplex PCR. The published analysis was carried out like this. Nucleated cell counts per sample were estimated from amplification of reference gene primers within the assay. Sequence reads were collapsed and filtered to measure the absolute abundance of every unique TCRbeta CDR3 rearrangement. For each sample, productive Simpson clonality was calculated as the square root of Simpson's diversity index across productive rearrangements. Sourced from immuneACCESS, this table was stored by TCRdb with only in-frame sequences that have V and J called. A share of the clones is absent; for the studies checked, an unresolved V gene accounts for under half, and the remainder has no known explanation. V and J calls and clone size are those listed in that table; D and trimming were worked out from the DNA. The sample records around 370,000 clones, more than 75% of which are singletons. The leading ten clones occupy more than 1% of the sample.

Enrolling through a virtual design, the prospective study's participants ranged in age from roughly 18 to 90 years and lived across about two dozen United States geographic areas. In the prospective study, cohorts were assigned on the basis of participant-reported clinical history obtained from a screening survey and a study questionnaire. Recovered participants in ImmuneRACE Cohort 3 were defined by two consecutive negative NP/OP PCR tests, clearance by a healthcare professional, or resolution of symptoms. Each participant in the prospective study had whole blood, serum and a nasopharyngeal or oropharyngeal swab collected by mobile phlebotomists. Over an approximately 2-month period, participants in the prospective study had the option of providing additional blood draws and questionnaires. Before DNA extraction, blood samples from the prospective study were shipped at room temperature or frozen.

The research as a whole found: The amount of clinical and demographic metadata varied by source and participant and was provided uncurated.

The chain employs TRBV5-4 and TRBJ2-1; 11 bases in between match TRBD2. The sequenced sample was PBMCs or T cells enriched from blood (not recorded which). The source of this sequence is a woman aged 18-29 years who had recovered from COVID-19. The DNA sequence follows: TGTGCCAGCAGCCCCGGGACTAGCGGCCCCTGGAGCTCCTACAATGAGCAGTTCTTC. Its protein product is CASSPGTSGPWSSYNEQFF.